The 6 T cell receptor beta chains reported below all come from one sample, sequenced in a study of T cell repertoires in cytomegalovirus infection. TCRdb re-called the reads with MiXCR, one entry per CDR3 protein. The sample has about 740,000 distinct CDR3 sequences; about a third are singletons. The specimen sequenced was PBMCs. The origin of the receptors is a human donor in good health (CMV status not recorded). Some clones in this sample may be carry-over from other donors' samples.

At least ten counts were recorded for this clonotype. The chain is built from TRBV7-6 and TRBJ2-5; tentatively, D is TRBD1 (6 bases). With 0 bases removed from V and 6 bases from J, the gap between germline ends came to 11 bases. This CDR3 is built from 14 residues. CDR1 is SGHVS, CDR2 FNYEAQ, per germline. The CDR3 loop reads CASSLATGWKTQYF. In DNA, the CDR3 is TGTGCCAGCAGCTTAGCGACAGGTTGGAAGACCCAGTACTTC.

Only one count was recorded for this clonotype. The gene calls are TRBV30 and TRBJ1-5; D might be TRBD1 (6 bases). The germline V gene has CDR1 GTSNPN and CDR2 SVGIG (reference sequence). This CDR3 is 13 amino acids long. Trimming removed 3 bases from V and 5 bases from J, with 11 bases in between. CDR3 loop: CAWRSGGDQPQHF. The CDR3 DNA sequence: TGTGCCTGGAGATCCGGGGGCGATCAGCCCCAGCATTTT.

This clonotype was counted only a few times. The germline gene is not matched at one end of the junction; a read error may be the cause. The chain has TRBV10-3 and TRBJ2-1; the match to TRBD2 covers 7 bases. Looked up from germline, CDR1 is ENHRY and CDR2 is SYGVKD. The CDR3 contains 14 residues. CDR3 nucleotides: TGTGCCATCAGTCAGTCCGGGGGGAACAATGAGCAGTTCTTC. The encoded protein is CAISQSGGNNEQFF.

This clonotype was picked up a small number of times. The genes are TRBV12-3 or TRBV12-4 and TRBJ2-2, with 11 bases aligning to TRBD1. CDR3 length equals 16 residues. V was pared by 6 bases and J by 6 bases, with 9 bases of the junction left unmatched. The chain's CDR3 is CASSPTGTGGAGELFF. Here the CDR3 DNA reads TGTGCCAGCAGCCCTACCGGGACAGGGGGGGCCGGGGAGCTGTTTTTT.

The CDR3 DNA is TGTGCCAGCAGGGGCCCAGGTAGTTGGGGGGATGAGCAGTTCTTC. Translation: CASRGPGSWGDEQFF. The V gene is TRBV28, the J gene TRBJ2-1; maybe TRBD2 (6 bases). V lost 6 bases to trimming and J lost 8 bases, with 20 bases between them. The germline V gene has CDR1 MDHEN and CDR2 SYDVKM. The CDR3 has 15 amino acids.

The chain couples TRBV28 to TRBJ2-1, with 9 bases aligning to TRBD1. The CDR3 spans 15 residues. V lost 6 bases to trimming and J lost 1 base; unmatched junction nucleotides: 4. CDR1 and CDR2 from the germline V gene are MDHEN and SYDVKM. CDR3 coding DNA: TGTGCCAGCAGACCACAGGGGGCTTCCTACAATGAGCAGTTCTTC. It yields the protein CASRPQGASYNEQFF.